The present T cell receptor beta chain was sequenced within a study of blood T cell repertoires in COVID-19 (dated by TCRdb to 2018 to 2020). Some background on the complete study: Samples covering the acute and convalescent phases of COVID-19 were provided by collaborators in the United States, Italy and Spain. The material from the prospective study consisted of cDNA or gDNA derived from T cells, B-cell-depleted T cells, or PBMCs. Subjects who had been exposed to COVID-19, were actively infected with it, or had recovered from it provided the deeply sampled blood TCRbeta repertoires that made up the dataset. A freely available public database, intended as a resource for researchers studying the immune response to SARS-CoV-2, is where the repertoires were released. The samples were drawn from the first 160 participants of the ongoing ImmuneRACE study and from some 1,300 subjects provided by 6 global collaborators. Nearly every sample came with metadata listing a de-identified subject ID, COVID-19 status, age in years and sex. HLA class I and class II types, where available, came from metadata supplied by the sample provider rather than from assay-based typing.

Points the paper makes about the study in general: Clinical and demographic metadata were provided uncurated, with the amount varying by source and participant.

In the prospective study, participants were roughly 18 to 90 years old, resided in approximately 22 geographic areas of the United States, and were enrolled through a virtual design. To assign participants to cohorts, the prospective study relied on clinical history that participants themselves reported in a screening survey and a study questionnaire. For ImmuneRACE Cohort 3, a participant was defined as recovered based on two consecutive negative NP/OP PCR tests, clearance by a healthcare professional, or resolution of symptoms. In the prospective study, whole blood, serum and a nasopharyngeal or oropharyngeal swab were collected from each participant by mobile phlebotomists. Additional blood draws and questionnaires over an approximately two-month period could optionally be provided by prospective study participants. Before DNA extraction, blood samples from the prospective study were shipped at room temperature or frozen.

The immunoSEQ Assay, a bias-controlled multiplex PCR, was used to amplify TCRbeta CDR3 regions from genomic DNA. The source study handled its data this way. Within the assay, amplification of reference gene primers was used to estimate how many nucleated cells each sample contained. Sequence reads were collapsed and filtered to measure the absolute abundance of every unique TCRbeta CDR3 rearrangement. Productive Simpson clonality was computed per sample as the square root of Simpson's diversity index over productive rearrangements. Entries here come from immuneACCESS through TCRdb and include only in-frame sequences with V and J called. Some clones fail to appear in such tables; in the studies checked, an unresolved V gene covers under half of the shortfall, and the cause of the remainder is unknown. That table supplies the V and J calls and clone size; D and trimming were determined from the DNA. The sample yields approximately 220,000 clones; approximately 90% were counted once. The top ten clones comprise about 1.3% of the sample.

Worth noting for this clone: No antigen is known for it. No clone much larger than this one lies a single base away; base qualities are absent.

The receptor comes from a man aged 30 to 45 who had recovered from COVID-19. The sample comprised PBMCs or T cells enriched from blood (not recorded which).

This receptor has the CDR3 CATSEGGFEGYTF. The bases read TGTGCCACCAGCGAAGGAGGGTTTGAGGGCTACACCTTC. The chain employs TRBV24-1 and TRBJ1-2; no D gene call is confident. The CDR3 covers 13 residues, taking in both the cysteine and the phenylalanine. The entry retains the CDR3 DNA only, 39 bases that are in frame from base 1. CDR1 KGHDR and CDR2 SFDVKD are derived from the germline V gene. V was cut back by 7 bases and J by 8 bases, leaving a gap of 16 bases between them.